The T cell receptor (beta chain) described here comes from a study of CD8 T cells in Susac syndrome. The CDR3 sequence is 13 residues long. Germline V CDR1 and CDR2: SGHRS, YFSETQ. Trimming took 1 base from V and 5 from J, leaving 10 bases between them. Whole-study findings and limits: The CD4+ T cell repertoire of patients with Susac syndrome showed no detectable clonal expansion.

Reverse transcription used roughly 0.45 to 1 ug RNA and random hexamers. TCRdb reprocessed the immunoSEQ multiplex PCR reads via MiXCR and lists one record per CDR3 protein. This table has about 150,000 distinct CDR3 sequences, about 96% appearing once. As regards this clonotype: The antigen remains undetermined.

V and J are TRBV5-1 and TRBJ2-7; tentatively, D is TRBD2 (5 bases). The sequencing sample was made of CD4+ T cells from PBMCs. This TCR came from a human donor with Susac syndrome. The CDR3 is CASSLSGINEQYF. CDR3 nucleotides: TGCGCCAGCAGCTTGTCCGGGATCAACGAGCAGTACTTC.